The text below deals with one T cell receptor (beta chain). The data belong to a study of blood T cell repertoires in COVID-19. About the study: The United States, Italy and Spain were the sources of the acute and convalescent COVID-19 samples. T cells, B-cell-depleted T cells, or PBMCs supplied cDNA or gDNA.

The CDR3 sequence is 17 residues long. How the authors handled the data: How many nucleated cells were present was estimated from reference gene primer amplification. The table came from immunoSEQ multiplex PCR; TCRdb's copy has only in-frame clones and leaves some out. From that table come the V and J calls and clone size; the DNA was used to work out D and trimming. The sample shows more than 75,000 clones, approximately 80% of them seen only once. The rearrangement uses TRBV21-1 and TRBJ1-1. TRBV21-1 is recorded as a pseudogene. The TCR originated in a human donor in a cohort sampled during active COVID-19. The sequencing sample was made of peripheral blood. CDR3 sequence reads: CASSRCRDSLRGTEAFF. In DNA, the CDR3 is TGTGCCAGCAGCAGATGCCGGGACTCCCTTAGGGGAACTGAAGCTTTCTTT.